This T cell receptor (beta chain) was documented in a study of blood T cell repertoires in COVID-19. Libraries were prepared by immunoSEQ multiplex PCR; TCRdb keeps only in-frame clonotypes and omits some of them. The data show 160,000 or so clones, 75% to 85% seen once. CDR1 SQVTM and CDR2 ANQGSEA come from the germline V gene. This CDR3 has 13 residues. V gave up 4 bases and J gave up 6 bases, with 15 bases separating them. Cohort assignment relied on participant-reported clinical history. The sample taken for sequencing was PBMCs or T cells enriched from blood (not recorded which). The chain couples TRBV29-1 to TRBJ1-2, with a possible D match to TRBD1 (5 bases). This TCR derives from a man aged 40-49 years who had recovered from COVID-19. CDR3 sequence reads: CSVVYRKGDGYTF. CDR3 nucleotides: TGCAGCGTTGTCTACAGGAAAGGTGATGGCTACACCTTC.